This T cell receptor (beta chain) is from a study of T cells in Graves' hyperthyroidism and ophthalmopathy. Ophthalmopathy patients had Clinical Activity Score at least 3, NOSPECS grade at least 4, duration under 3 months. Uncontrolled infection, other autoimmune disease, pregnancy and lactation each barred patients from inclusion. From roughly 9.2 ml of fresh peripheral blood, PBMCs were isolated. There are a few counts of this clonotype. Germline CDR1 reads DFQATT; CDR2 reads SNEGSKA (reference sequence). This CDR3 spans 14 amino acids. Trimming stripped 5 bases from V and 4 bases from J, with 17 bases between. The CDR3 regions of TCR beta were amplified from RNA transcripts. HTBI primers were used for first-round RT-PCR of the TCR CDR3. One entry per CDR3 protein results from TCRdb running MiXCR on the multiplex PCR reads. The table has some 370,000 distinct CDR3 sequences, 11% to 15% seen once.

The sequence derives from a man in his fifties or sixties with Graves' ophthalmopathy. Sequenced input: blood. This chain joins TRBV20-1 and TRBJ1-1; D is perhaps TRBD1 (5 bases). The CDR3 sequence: CSAVGAGLSTEAFF. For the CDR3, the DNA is TGCAGTGCTGTCGGGGCGGGGCTGAGCACTGAAGCTTTCTTT.